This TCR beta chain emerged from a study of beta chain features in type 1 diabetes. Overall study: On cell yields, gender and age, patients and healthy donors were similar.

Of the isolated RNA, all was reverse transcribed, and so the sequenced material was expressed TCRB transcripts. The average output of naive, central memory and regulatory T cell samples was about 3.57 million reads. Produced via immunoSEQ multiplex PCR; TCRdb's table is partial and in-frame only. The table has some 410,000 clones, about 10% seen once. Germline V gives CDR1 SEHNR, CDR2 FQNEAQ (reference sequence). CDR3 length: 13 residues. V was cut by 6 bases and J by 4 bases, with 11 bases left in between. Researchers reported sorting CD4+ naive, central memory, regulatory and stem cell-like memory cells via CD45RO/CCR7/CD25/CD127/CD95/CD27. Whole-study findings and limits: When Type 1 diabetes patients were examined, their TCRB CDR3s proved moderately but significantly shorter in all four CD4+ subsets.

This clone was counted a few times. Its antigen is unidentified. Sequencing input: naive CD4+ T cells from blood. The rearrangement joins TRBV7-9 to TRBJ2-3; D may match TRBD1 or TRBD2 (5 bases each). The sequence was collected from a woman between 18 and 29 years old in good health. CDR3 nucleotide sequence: TGTGCCAGCAGGGGGCTAGCCCCAGATACGCAGTATTTT. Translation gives CASRGLAPDTQYF.